Below are 6 T cell receptor beta chains sequenced from a single sample in a study of cytomegalovirus exposure and HLA in healthy donors. Here immunoSEQ multiplex PCR was the method, and the copy in TCRdb shows in-frame clones only, minus some. The sample lists about 110,000 clones, about nine tenths seen once, with roughly 2.1% in the top ten. Input material: PBMCs. These receptors were collected from a woman under 30 in good health and CMV-seronegative.

The chain employs TRBV9 and TRBJ2-5; D is ambiguous. Germline V gene lookup returns CDR1 SGDLS and CDR2 YYNGEE. This CDR3 has 11 residues. Trimming took off 0 bases at V and 7 bases at J, with 4 bases between the two ends. The CDR3 loop reads CASSVGGTQYF. In nucleotides, the CDR3 is TGTGCCAGCAGCGTAGGAGGGACCCAGTACTTC.

The chain is built from TRBV6-1 and TRBJ2-1, with 8 bases that match TRBD1. The CDR3 is 15 residues long. The ends lost 5 bases at V and 8 bases at J; junction bases unmatched: 11. CDR1 and CDR2 (germline): MNHNS, SASEGT. The CDR3 nucleotides read TGTGCCAGCAGTAATTCAGGGGGCGGTGCTGATGAGCAGTTCTTC. Its protein product is CASSNSGGGADEQFF.

The V gene is TRBV6-1, the J gene TRBJ1-1; TRBD1 matches 11 bases. The trim removed 10 bases at V and 4 bases at J, leaving 11 bases unmatched. The CDR3 extends over 15 amino acids. Germline CDR1 MNHNS, CDR2 SASEGT. DNA of the CDR3: TGTGCCACCAAGGACAGGGGGCCGATAGGCACTGAAGCTTTCTTT. Translated, it gives CATKDRGPIGTEAFF.

Written as DNA, the CDR3 is TGCAGCGTTGTGGGGCTTGGAAACACCATATATTTT. Its protein is CSVVGLGNTIYF. The J gene is TRBJ1-3, the V gene TRBV29-1, with D possibly matching TRBD1 (5 bases). Germline V gene sequence: CDR1 SQVTM, CDR2 ANQGSEA. V lost 4 bases to trimming and J lost 3 bases, with 7 bases between them. The CDR3 is 12 residues long.

The chain combines TRBV19 with TRBJ1-5; D is perhaps TRBD1 (5 bases). The V gene's germline CDR1 is LNHDA and CDR2 SQIVND (reference sequence). The germline V and J ends were trimmed by 7 bases and 0 bases, with 13 bases remaining between them. This CDR3 region has 15 residues. CDR3 sequence (DNA): TGTGCCAGTACAGGGTCTAGGGGTAGCAATCAGCCCCAGCATTTT. Its protein product is CASTGSRGSNQPQHF.

In this sample, this clone turned up a few times. This chain links TRBV30 with TRBJ1-5; D is uncertain. V was trimmed by 2 bases and J by 2 bases, leaving 7 bases between them. This CDR3 comprises 13 residues. Per the germline V gene, CDR1 is GTSNPN and CDR2 is SVGIG (reference sequence). The CDR3 DNA reads as TGTGCCTGGAGTATCCAGGGCAATCAGCCCCAGCATTTT. Translated: CAWSIQGNQPQHF.